The next 27 T cell receptor beta chains were all read from a single sample in a study of molecular identifiers for immune sequencing clone quantification. Each CDR3 protein gets one entry after TCRdb re-called the PCR reads with MiXCR. The table lists around 470,000 distinct CDR3 sequences, about 25% of them singletons. Sequencing was performed on naive CD8+ T cells from blood, with Jurkat cell RNA spiked in. Documented subset: FACS-sorted CD8+CD4-CCR7+CD45RA+ naive T cells. The receptors shown here come from a human donor in good health. Some libraries in this study had Jurkat cell RNA spiked in.

This clonotype was detected only a few times. The V and J genes are TRBV7-9 and TRBJ1-1; TRBD1 matches 9 bases. Germline V CDR1 and CDR2: SEHNR, FQNEAQ (reference sequence). V lost 5 bases, J lost 6 bases, and 10 bases stayed unmatched. The length of the CDR3 is 15 residues. The CDR3 here is CASSPRDRAAPEAFF. In DNA, the CDR3 is TGTGCCAGCAGCCCCCGGGACAGGGCCGCCCCTGAAGCTTTCTTT.

CDR3 amino acids: CASSVHLGRGFTDTQYF. CDR3 in DNA: TGTGCCAGCAGCGTCCATCTTGGGCGGGGATTCACAGATACGCAGTATTTT. The J gene is TRBJ2-3, the V gene TRBV7-8; possibly TRBD2 for D (6 bases). CDR3 length: 17 amino acids. Trimming left V 5 bases short and J 2 bases short, with 20 bases between. Per germline, CDR1 SGHVS and CDR2 FQNEAQ.

There are many counts of this clonotype. The CDR3 bases are TGTGCCAGCAGCAGCCAAGGGGCAGATACGCAGTATTTT. Its protein product is CASSSQGADTQYF. The gene calls are TRBV7-2 and TRBJ2-3; D is possibly TRBD1 (5 bases). Germline CDR1 is SGHTA and CDR2 is FQGNSA. The CDR3 contains 13 residues. V lost 5 bases to trimming and J lost 4 bases, with 10 bases between them.

The V and J genes are TRBV27 and TRBJ2-1; D is unresolved. V was shortened by 3 bases and J by 3 bases, with 6 bases between the two germline ends. Germline lookup yields CDR1 MNHEY and CDR2 SMNVEV (reference sequence). The CDR3 extends over 13 amino acids. The CDR3 region has the DNA TGTGCCAGCAGTTTTGTGGACTACAATGAGCAGTTCTTC. Translating it yields CASSFVDYNEQFF.

This clonotype appeared a few times. This chain connects TRBV7-9 to TRBJ2-1; D is uncertain. The CDR3 sequence is 12 residues long. Trimming took off 6 bases at V and 8 bases at J, with 11 bases between the two ends. Germline loops: CDR1 SEHNR, CDR2 FQNEAQ (reference sequence). CDR3 region: CASSATWDEQFF. In DNA, the CDR3 is TGTGCCAGCAGTGCTACTTGGGATGAGCAGTTCTTC.

As concerns this clonotype: The junction shows a germline mismatch at one end, possibly a read error. The chain is built from TRBV30 and TRBJ1-4, with D hard to call. Germline-derived CDR1 and CDR2 are GTSNPN and SVGIG (reference sequence). The CDR3 loop spans 15 amino acids. CDR3 DNA: TGTGCCTGGAAAGCCCGAGGGCTTGGGGATGAAAAACTGTTATTT. Encoded protein: CAWKARGLGDEKLLF.

The chain combines TRBV3-1 with TRBJ2-5; 12 positions match TRBD2. This CDR3 region has 22 residues. Germline V CDR1 and CDR2: LGHDT, YNNKEL (reference sequence). V lost 1 base, J lost 2 bases, and 20 bases stayed unmatched. The DNA of the CDR3 is TGTGCCAGCAGCCAAGTAAAACTCGGGACTAGCGGGTTACTCCCCATTCAAGAGACCCAGTACTTC. Translated: CASSQVKLGTSGLLPIQETQYF.

The table lists this clonotype with a few counts. The gene calls are TRBV2 and TRBJ1-1; the match to TRBD1 covers 8 bases. The CDR3 consists of 15 residues. V dropped 4 bases and J dropped 3; count of bases not matched to a gene: 7. CDR1 and CDR2 (germline): SNHLY, FYNNEI. CDR3 in amino acids: CASSVGTGGDTEAFF. The CDR3 coding sequence is TGTGCCAGCAGTGTAGGTACAGGGGGGGACACTGAAGCTTTCTTT.

This clonotype was counted many times. The chain uses TRBV6-2 or TRBV6-3 and TRBJ2-3; D not certain. This CDR3 has 13 residues. V was pared by 4 bases and J by 5 bases, with 10 bases between. The germline gives CDR1 MNHEY, CDR2 SVGEGT. This chain's CDR3 is CASSSRFLDTQYF. The CDR3 DNA sequence: TGTGCCAGCAGTTCTCGGTTTCTAGATACGCAGTATTTT.

This clonotype showed up just a few times. The genes are TRBV11-2 and TRBJ2-3; 10 bases map to TRBD2. This CDR3 has 16 residues. The germline CDR1 and CDR2 sequences are SGHAT and FQNNGV. V dropped 3 bases and J dropped 1; count of bases not matched to a gene: 4. The CDR3 is CASSFATSGGTDTQYF. The CDR3 DNA follows: TGTGCCAGCAGCTTCGCCACTAGCGGGGGCACAGATACGCAGTATTTT. Full variable domain (rest looked up from reference TRBV11-2 and TRBJ2-3): EAGVAQSPRYKIIEKRQSVAFWCNPISGHATLYWYQQILGQGPKLLIQFQNNGVVDDSQLPKDRFSAERLKGVDSTLKIQPAKLEDSAVYLCASSFATSGGTDTQYFGPGTRLTVL.

The V and J genes are TRBV4-1 and TRBJ2-2, with 7 bases that match TRBD2. The germline CDR1 and CDR2 sequences are MGHRA and YSYEKL. This CDR3 comprises 17 residues. The trim removed 1 base at V and 2 bases at J, leaving 7 bases unmatched. DNA for the CDR3: TGCGCCAGCAGCCAAGTCGGGCTAGCGGTAAACACCGGGGAGCTGTTTTTT. Protein: CASSQVGLAVNTGELFF.

As to this clonotype: Sequence at one end of the junction differs from germline and may be a read error. The chain couples TRBV7-9 to TRBJ2-2; D may be TRBD2 (5 bases). In germline, CDR1 is SEHNR, CDR2 FQNEAQ (reference sequence). The CDR3 consists of 11 residues. CDR3 DNA: TGTGCCAGCACCCTCACCGGGGAGCCGTTTTTT. This encodes CASTLTGEPFF.

This clonotype was recorded a few times. Because the CDR3 is missing its conserved closing phenylalanine or tryptophan, this is likely a read error. The chain employs TRBV4-3 and TRBJ1-1, with D uncertain. The CDR3 runs 13 residues. Looked up from germline, CDR1 is LGHNA and CDR2 is YSLEER. V was cut by 3 bases and J by 6 bases, with 11 bases left in between. The DNA of the CDR3 is TGCGCCAGCAGCCACGAACCTGGGTCTGAAGCTTTCCTT. Translation: CASSHEPGSEAFL.

This clonotype was picked up one time. One base away lies a much larger clone, so this may be a sequencing read error. J is TRBJ1-4 and V is TRBV29-1; D not resolved. CDR1 SQVTM and CDR2 ANQGSEA come from the germline V gene. The CDR3 runs to 12 residues. V was pared by 1 base and J by 12 bases, with 12 bases between. The CDR3 DNA is TGCAGCGTTGAAGTTGACAAGGAGGAACTGTTTTTT. As protein: CSVEVDKEELFF.

The V gene is TRBV6-2 or TRBV6-3, the J gene TRBJ2-5, with D tentatively TRBD2 (6 bases). V gave up 5 bases and J gave up 4 bases, with 17 bases separating them. Germline CDR1 reads MNHEY; CDR2 reads SVGEGT. This CDR3 comprises 15 residues. The CDR3 sequence: CASSSLWGDGETQYF. The CDR3 DNA reads TGTGCCAGCAGTAGCCTTTGGGGGGACGGAGAGACCCAGTACTTC.

This clonotype has ten or more counts. The chain is built from TRBV6-5 and TRBJ1-6; no clear D gene. CDR1 and CDR2 (germline): MNHEY, SVGAGI. The CDR3 totals 14 residues. Trimming left V 2 bases short and J 10 bases short, with 12 bases between. The DNA of the CDR3 is TGTGCCAGCAGTTACGGACGAGCCAGCTCACCCCTCCACTTT. Residues: CASSYGRASSPLHF.

This clonotype was detected only a few times. The genes are TRBV5-4 and TRBJ2-1; 8 bases are shared with TRBD2. The CDR3 length is 15 residues. The germline CDR1 and CDR2 sequences are SGHNT and YYREEE (reference sequence). The J segment lost 5 bases and the V segment lost 3 bases, leaving 7 bases of the junction unmatched. The CDR3 nucleotides read TGTGCCAGCAGCTCAGGGACTAGAACGAACAATGAGCAGTTCTTC. Amino acid sequence: CASSSGTRTNNEQFF.

This clonotype was counted at least ten times. This chain links TRBV7-9 with TRBJ2-3; D is ambiguous. The CDR3 extends over 15 amino acids. Germline V CDR1 and CDR2: SEHNR, FQNEAQ (reference sequence). Deletions cut 0 bases from V and 4 bases from J, with 11 bases between. Written as DNA, the CDR3 is TGTGCCAGCAGCTTAGCGGTGTCGCGAGCAGATACGCAGTATTTT. Protein: CASSLAVSRADTQYF.

This clonotype appeared many times. V is TRBV19 and J is TRBJ1-5, with D possibly TRBD1 on 5 matching bases. The length of the CDR3 is 13 residues. The V gene lost 10 bases and the J gene lost 6 bases, with 16 bases spanning the gap. Germline V gene sequence: CDR1 LNHDA, CDR2 SQIVND (reference sequence). The CDR3 DNA is TGTGCCACCCGGGACGCCGGGAGTCAGCCCCAGCATTTT. Translating gives CATRDAGSQPQHF.

This clonotype was detected once. This chain joins TRBV3-1 and TRBJ2-3, with TRBD2 matching over 10 bases. The V and J ends lost 3 bases and 4 bases, in that order; junction bases with no gene match: 7. Germline lookup yields CDR1 LGHDT and CDR2 YNNKEL (reference sequence). The CDR3 contains 16 residues. CDR3 sequence (DNA): TGTGCCAGCAGCCAGCCCTTAGCGGGGGGCCCAGATACGCAGTATTTT. Residues: CASSQPLAGGPDTQYF.

The V call is TRBV6-6, the J call TRBJ1-5, with TRBD1 identical over 7 bases. Per the germline V gene, CDR1 is MNHNY and CDR2 is SVGAGI (reference sequence). J gave up 4 bases and V 2 bases, and 11 bases lay outside the gene matches. The length of the CDR3 is 17 residues. CDR3 nucleotides: TGTGCCAGCAGTTACAAACTTGGACAGGCCGGGAATCAGCCCCAGCATTTT. Its protein is CASSYKLGQAGNQPQHF.

Only one count was recorded for this clonotype. CDR3 bases: TGTGCCAGCAGCCCGGGGTGGGTCGAGCAGTACTTC. Amino acid sequence: CASSPGWVEQYF. This chain links TRBV12-3 or TRBV12-4 with TRBJ2-7, with a weak D call TRBD2 (5 bases). CDR3 length equals 12 residues. V dropped 6 bases and J dropped 6 bases, with 12 bases sitting between them.

The gene calls are TRBV6-1 and TRBJ2-6; the D gene is possibly TRBD1 (5 bases). The CDR3 sequence is 18 residues long. Trimming took off 2 bases at V and 1 base at J, with 15 bases between the two ends. Germline V gene data show CDR1 as MNHNS and CDR2 as SASEGT. Written as DNA, the CDR3 is TGTGCCAGCAGTGAAAGTCAGGGCTTGTTATCTGGGGCCAACGTCCTGACTTTC. It codes for CASSESQGLLSGANVLTF.

Of note for this clonotype: The junction does not match germline at one end; this may be a read error. The V call is TRBV11-2, the J call TRBJ2-7; the D gene is possibly TRBD1 (6 bases). Germline V gives CDR1 SGHAT, CDR2 FQNNGV. CDR3 length equals 12 residues. The CDR3 spells CASNPGAYAQYF. The CDR3 DNA sequence: TGTGCCAGCAATCCAGGGGCCTACGCGCAGTACTTC.

The J gene is TRBJ1-2, the V gene TRBV14; D perhaps matches TRBD1 (6 bases). The CDR3 sequence is 16 residues long. V lost 4 bases to trimming and J lost 7 bases, with 22 bases between them. The germline V gene has CDR1 SGHDN and CDR2 FVKESK. CDR3 region: CASSPPKGGATVGYTF. CDR3 DNA sequence: TGTGCCAGCAGCCCCCCAAAAGGGGGGGCTACGGTTGGCTACACCTTC.

This clonotype has only a few counts. The rearrangement uses TRBV19 and TRBJ2-2; D gene unclear. The V end was cut by 1 base, the J end by 6 bases, with 9 bases between. CDR1 and CDR2 (germline): LNHDA, SQIVND (reference sequence). The CDR3 sequence is 14 residues long. CDR3 loop: CASSIAPAPGELFF. DNA for the CDR3: TGTGCCAGTAGTATAGCTCCAGCACCCGGGGAGCTGTTTTTT.

This clonotype came up many times. The chain is built from TRBV4-3 and TRBJ1-4; 7 bases map to TRBD1. Trimming cost V 4 bases and J 0 bases; bases outside gene matches: 5. CDR1 LGHNA and CDR2 YSLEER come from the germline V gene. CDR3 length equals 16 residues. In DNA form, the CDR3 reads TGCGCCAGCAGCCCAGGGACAGCGTCAACTAATGAAAAACTGTTTTTT. This codes for CASSPGTASTNEKLFF.